This T cell receptor (beta chain) was sequenced during a study of blood T cell repertoires in COVID-19 (TCRdb year 2020). About the investigation overall: Collaborator samples came from the United States, Italy and Spain and covered acute and convalescent phases of COVID-19. The prospective study material was composed of cDNA or gDNA derived from T cells, B-cell-depleted T cells, or PBMCs. Deeply sampled blood TCRbeta repertoires from subjects exposed to, actively infected with, or recovered from COVID-19 were included in the dataset. The repertoires were released in a freely available public database intended as a resource for research on the immune response to SARS-CoV-2. The samples were drawn from two sources: the first 160 participants of the ongoing ImmuneRACE study, and 1,254 subjects contributed by 6 global collaborators. The sample metadata nearly always contained a de-identified subject ID, COVID-19 status, age in years and sex. HLA class I and class II types, where available, came from metadata supplied by the sample provider rather than from assay-based typing. Broader findings and caveats from the paper: Clinical and demographic metadata were provided uncurated, with the amount varying by source and participant.

TCRbeta CDR3 regions were amplified from genomic DNA by means of the immunoSEQ Assay, a bias-controlled multiplex PCR. On the authors' methods: Within the assay, amplification of reference gene primers was used to estimate how many nucleated cells each sample contained. To quantify the absolute abundance of each unique TCRbeta CDR3 rearrangement, sequence reads were collapsed and filtered. For each sample, productive Simpson clonality was calculated as the square root of Simpson's diversity index over productive rearrangements. The table was pulled from immuneACCESS by TCRdb, which kept in-frame rearrangements only. Such tables lose some clones; where checked, under half of the loss comes from unresolved V genes, and the rest has no known cause. V and J calls and clone size are those listed in that table; D and trimming were worked out from the DNA. In this sample the table shows about 110,000 clones, about 80% of which occur a single time. Of the sample, 11% to 15% falls within the top ten clones.

Concerning this clone: The antigen this receptor binds is unknown. Base quality data are lacking; no much larger clone is found one base away.

Each collaborating institution followed its own protocols to collect whole blood in K2EDTA tubes. For TCRbeta analysis, collaborator samples were shipped as frozen whole blood, as isolated PBMCs, or as DNA extracted from either sample type. Trimming removed 4 bases from V and 2 bases from J; the gene matches leave 4 bases unexplained. The germline V gene sets CDR1 to SQVTM and CDR2 to ANQGSEA. The CDR3 covers 14 residues, taking in both the cysteine and the phenylalanine. Of all the DNA, just the CDR3 is kept, 42 bases in frame from base 1. This sequence uses TRBV29-1 and TRBJ2-3; a stretch of 9 junction bases matches TRBD2. This clonotype originated in a woman aged 55-70 years with acute or convalescent COVID-19. Material for sequencing was peripheral blood. In nucleotides, the sequence is TGCAGCGTTGCCGCGGGGGGGAACACAGATACGCAGTATTTT. Protein translation: CSVAAGGNTDTQYF.